The text below deals with one T cell receptor beta chain. These data belong to a study of blood T cell repertoires in COVID-19. TCRdb keeps only in-frame clones here, not all; method: immunoSEQ multiplex PCR. The sample shows 220,000 or so clones, 80% to 90% of them seen only once. Germline CDR1 and CDR2: LGHDT and YNNKEL (reference sequence). The J segment lost 2 bases and the V segment lost 1 base, leaving 1 base of the junction unmatched. This CDR3 comprises 15 residues. The chain is built from TRBV3-1 (or the pseudogene TRBV3-2) and TRBJ2-5; 10 positions agree with TRBD2. This TCR was sampled from a woman younger than 35 in a cohort exposed to, infected with or recovered from COVID-19 (not recorded which). The sample comprised PBMCs or T cells enriched from blood (not recorded which). The DNA for the CDR3 is TGTGCCAGCAGCCAAGGAGCGGGAGGGCAAGAGACCCAGTACTTC. Amino acid sequence: CASSQGAGGQETQYF.